One sample yielded the 2 T cell receptor beta chains listed below, sequenced in a study of graft-versus-host responses after intestinal transplantation. Once graft tissue had been processed, intraepithelial and lamina propria lymphocytes were released. Generated by immunoSEQ multiplex PCR, the TCRdb table keeps only in-frame clones and is missing some. The sample lists more than 50,000 clones; about nine tenths were seen once. This sample comprised ileum tissue, obtained 350 to 400 days after transplant. The receptors were gathered from a human patient who received an intestinal transplant, so some T cells may come from the graft donor.

This chain connects TRBV5-1 to TRBJ2-3; D might be TRBD2 (6 bases). V lost 5 bases and J 3 bases, leaving 13 bases between the germline ends. The CDR3 covers 14 residues. Germline loops: CDR1 SGHRS, CDR2 YFSETQ. The CDR3 is CASSLLAETDTQYF. CDR3 in DNA: TGCGCCAGCAGTTTATTAGCGGAGACAGATACGCAGTATTTT.

The chain uses TRBV28 and TRBJ2-1; TRBD2 matches at 9 bases. Germline CDR1 is MDHEN and CDR2 is SYDVKM. With V trimmed by 7 bases and J by 0 bases, 10 bases remained unmatched. This CDR3 spans 17 amino acids. The DNA for the CDR3 is TGTGCCAGCAAGGAGCGGGAGGCCCACCTCTCCTACAATGAGCAGTTCTTC. Its protein product is CASKEREAHLSYNEQFF.